This note documents a single T cell receptor beta chain sequence. The junction shows a germline mismatch at one end, possibly a read error. This entry belongs to a study of blood T cells in healthy people across ages. With a J-beta primer mix and a sample-barcoded 5' primer, a second PCR ran about 7 to 12 cycles. TCRdb reprocessed the 5' RACE reads with MiXCR, giving one entry per CDR3 protein. The sample carries hundreds of thousands of distinct CDR3 sequences, 56% recorded once. The CDR3 runs to 17 residues. Germline V gene lookup returns CDR1 ENHRY and CDR2 SYGVKD. V usage is TRBV10-3 and J usage is TRBJ2-3; tentatively, D is TRBD2 (5 bases). Sequencing input: blood. The receptor comes from a man aged 35 to 55 in good health. CDR3 coding DNA: TGTACCATCAGTGAGAAGGGAGTAGTGCCATACACAGATACGCAGTATTTT. It encodes CTISEKGVVPYTDTQYF.